This T cell receptor (beta chain) was identified in a study of prognosis after radiotherapy for stage I lung cancer. Each of two time points yielded about 6.3 milliliters of peripheral venous blood. As for this clonotype: The junction differs from germline at one of its ends, possibly a read error.

The CDR3 is 14 amino acids. Per the germline V gene, CDR1 is LNHNV and CDR2 is YYDKDF (reference sequence). The study amplified the TCR beta CDR3 region from genomic DNA. This amplification was carried out by two rounds of multiplex PCR. Initially, in first-round PCR, primers specific to each TRBV and TRBJ gene were used. Each CDR3 protein is one row after TCRdb ran MiXCR on the multiplex PCR reads. The repertoire has fewer than 40,000 distinct CDR3 sequences, approximately 36% of them found once; the top ten carry about 15%. Material: PBMCs, obtained before or after stereotactic body radiation therapy (not recorded which). V gene TRBV15 combines with J gene TRBJ1-2; D uncertain. This sequence was found in a donor aged 50 or older with non-small cell lung cancer. The CDR3 protein is CATSRDSGSGGYTF. CDR3 DNA sequence: TGTGCCACCAGCAGAGATTCGGGAAGTGGAGGCTACACCTTT.